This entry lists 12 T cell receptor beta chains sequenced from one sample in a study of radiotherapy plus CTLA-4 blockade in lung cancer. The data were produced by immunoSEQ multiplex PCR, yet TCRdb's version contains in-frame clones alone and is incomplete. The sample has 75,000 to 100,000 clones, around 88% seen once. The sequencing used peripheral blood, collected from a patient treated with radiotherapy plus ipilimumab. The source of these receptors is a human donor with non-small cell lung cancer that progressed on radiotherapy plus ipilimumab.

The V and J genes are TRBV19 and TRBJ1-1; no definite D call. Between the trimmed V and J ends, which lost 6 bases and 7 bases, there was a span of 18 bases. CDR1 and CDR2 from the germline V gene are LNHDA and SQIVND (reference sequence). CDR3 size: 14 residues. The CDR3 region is CASRWTSGGFEAFF. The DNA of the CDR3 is TGTGCCAGTAGATGGACGTCCGGCGGGTTTGAAGCTTTCTTT. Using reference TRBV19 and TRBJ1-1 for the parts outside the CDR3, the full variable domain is DGGITQSPKYLFRKEGQNVTLSCEQNLNHDAMYWYRQDPGQGLRLIYYSQIVNDFQKGDIAEGYSVSREKKESFPLTVTSAQKNPTAFYLCASRWTSGGFEAFFGQGTRLTVV.

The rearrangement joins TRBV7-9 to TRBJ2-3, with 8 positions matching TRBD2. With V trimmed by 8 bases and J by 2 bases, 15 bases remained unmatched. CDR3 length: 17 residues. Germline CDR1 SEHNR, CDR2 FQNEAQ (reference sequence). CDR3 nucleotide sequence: TGTGCCAGCGGTAGGCTAGCGGGTGGGATGGACACAGATACGCAGTATTTT. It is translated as CASGRLAGGMDTDTQYF.

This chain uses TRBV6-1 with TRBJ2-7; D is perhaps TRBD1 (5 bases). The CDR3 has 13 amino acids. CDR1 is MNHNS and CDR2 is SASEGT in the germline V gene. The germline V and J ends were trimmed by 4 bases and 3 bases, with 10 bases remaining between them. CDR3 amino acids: CASSGQHSYEQYF. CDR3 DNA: TGTGCCAGCAGTGGACAGCACAGCTACGAGCAGTACTTC.

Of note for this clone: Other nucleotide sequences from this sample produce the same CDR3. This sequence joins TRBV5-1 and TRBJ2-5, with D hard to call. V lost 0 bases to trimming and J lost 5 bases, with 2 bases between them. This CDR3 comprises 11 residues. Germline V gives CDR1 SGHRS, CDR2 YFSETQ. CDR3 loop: CASSLEETQYF. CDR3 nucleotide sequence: TGCGCCAGCAGCTTGGAGGAGACCCAGTACTTC.

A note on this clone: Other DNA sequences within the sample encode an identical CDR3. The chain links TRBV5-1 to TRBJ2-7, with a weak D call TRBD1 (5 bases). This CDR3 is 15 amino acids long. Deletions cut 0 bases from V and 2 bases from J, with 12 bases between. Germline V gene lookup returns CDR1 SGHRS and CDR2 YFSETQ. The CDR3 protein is CASSLGRQGPYEQYF. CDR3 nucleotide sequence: TGCGCCAGCAGCTTGGGGCGGCAGGGCCCCTACGAGCAGTACTTC.

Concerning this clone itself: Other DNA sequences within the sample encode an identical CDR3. CDR3 sequence reads: CASSFLAGANNEQFF. CDR3 nucleotides: TGCGCCAGCAGCTTTCTAGCGGGTGCCAACAATGAGCAGTTCTTC. The V call is TRBV5-1, the J call TRBJ2-1; TRBD2 matches at 8 bases. The germline V gene has CDR1 SGHRS and CDR2 YFSETQ. This CDR3 has 15 residues. V lost 2 bases, J lost 5 bases, and 6 bases stayed unmatched. Combining the CDR3 with reference TRBV5-1 and TRBJ2-1 gives the whole variable domain KAGVTQTPRYLIKTRGQQVTLSCSPISGHRSVSWYQQTPGQGLQFLFEYFSETQRNKGNFPGRFSGRQFSNSRSEMNVSTLELGDSALYLCASSFLAGANNEQFFGPGTRLTVL.

As DNA, the CDR3 is TGTGCCAGCAGCTGGACTAGCGGGAGTATTTCCGGGGAGCTGTTTTTT. Amino acids: CASSWTSGSISGELFF. The V call is TRBV5-4, the J call TRBJ2-2; 13 positions match TRBD2. CDR1 SGHNT and CDR2 YYREEE come from the germline V gene (reference sequence). The junction had 5 bases not matched to a gene; V was cut back by 3 bases and J by 6 bases. This CDR3 contains 16 residues.

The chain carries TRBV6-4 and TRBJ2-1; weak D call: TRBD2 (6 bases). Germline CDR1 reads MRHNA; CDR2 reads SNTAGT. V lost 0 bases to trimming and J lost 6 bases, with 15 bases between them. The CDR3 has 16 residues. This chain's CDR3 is CASSDSGGLGFNEQFF. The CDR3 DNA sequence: TGTGCCAGCAGTGACTCAGGAGGGCTGGGGTTCAATGAGCAGTTCTTC.

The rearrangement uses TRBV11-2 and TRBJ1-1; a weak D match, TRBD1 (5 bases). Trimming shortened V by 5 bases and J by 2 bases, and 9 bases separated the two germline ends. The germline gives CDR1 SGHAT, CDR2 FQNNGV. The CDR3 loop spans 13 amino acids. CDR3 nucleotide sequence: TGTGCCAGCAGCCGGACAATTAACACTGAAGCTTTCTTT. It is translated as CASSRTINTEAFF.

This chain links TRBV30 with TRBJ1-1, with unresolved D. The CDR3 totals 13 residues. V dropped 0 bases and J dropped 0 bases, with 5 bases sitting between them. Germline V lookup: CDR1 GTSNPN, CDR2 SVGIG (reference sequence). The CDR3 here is CAWSVAVNTEAFF. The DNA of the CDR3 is TGTGCCTGGAGTGTCGCGGTGAACACTGAAGCTTTCTTT.

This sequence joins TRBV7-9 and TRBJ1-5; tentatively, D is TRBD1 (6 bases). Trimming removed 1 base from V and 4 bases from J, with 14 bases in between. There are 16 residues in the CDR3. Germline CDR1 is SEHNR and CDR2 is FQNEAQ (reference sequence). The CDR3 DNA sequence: TGTGCCAGCAGCTTAGTGCTCGGGGGCAGTAATCAGCCCCAGCATTTT. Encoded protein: CASSLVLGGSNQPQHF.

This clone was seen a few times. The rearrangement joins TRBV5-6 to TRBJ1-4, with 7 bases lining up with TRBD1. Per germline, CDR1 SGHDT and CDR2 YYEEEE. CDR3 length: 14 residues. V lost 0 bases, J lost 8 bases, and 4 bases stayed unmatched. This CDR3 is CASSLVQGREKLFF. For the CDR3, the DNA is TGTGCCAGCAGCTTGGTACAGGGGAGGGAAAAACTGTTTTTT.